This entry features one T cell receptor (beta chain) sequence. There are 17 residues in the CDR3. The V gene's germline CDR1 is SNHLY and CDR2 FYNNEI. Trimming cost V 6 bases and J 5 bases; bases outside gene matches: 11. These data belong to a study of blood T cells in healthy people across ages. Primers used in a second PCR of about 7 to 12 cycles were a sample-barcoded 5' primer and a J-beta primer mix. TCRdb ran MiXCR on the 5' RACE reads and lists one entry per CDR3 protein. Among over a million distinct CDR3 sequences, 35% to 45% were seen once, and the ten largest hold about 4%. The chain couples TRBV2 to TRBJ1-6, with 9 nucleotides matching TRBD1. The TCR comes from a woman aged 18-29 years in good health. Sequenced material: blood. The CDR3, as DNA: TGTGCCAGCAGAGAAAGACAGGGGGTTTCAGATAATTCACCCCTCCACTTT. Protein: CASRERQGVSDNSPLHF.